These 20 T cell receptor beta chains were sequenced from one sample in a study of T-cell reconstitution after alpha-beta-depleted transplantation in children. A TCRbeta library incorporating unique molecular identifiers was prepared. One entry per CDR3 protein, called by TCRdb with MiXCR from the PCR reads. This sample has 500,000 to 650,000 distinct CDR3 sequences, with 11% found just once. The sequencing used PBMCs, mostly from graft donor cells, collected 180 days after TCRalphabeta/CD19-depleted stem cell transplant. Receptors originate from a female patient aged 2-9 years who had a stem cell transplant for aplastic anemia, so the T cells may come from the graft donor.

The chain combines TRBV7-8 with TRBJ2-1; 7 bases are shared with TRBD1. The length of the CDR3 is 15 residues. The V gene's germline CDR1 is SGHVS and CDR2 FQNEAQ. Trimming removed 5 bases from V and 5 bases from J; junction bases left unmatched: 9. CDR3: CASSPRDSSNNEQFF. CDR3 DNA sequence: TGTGCCAGCAGCCCCCGGGACAGTTCCAACAATGAGCAGTTCTTC.

V gene TRBV20-1 combines with J gene TRBJ2-1; no reliable D call. V lost 1 base and J lost 3, with 13 bases in between. The CDR3 is 15 amino acids. Per the germline V gene, CDR1 is DFQATT and CDR2 is SNEGSKA (reference sequence). CDR3 nucleotide sequence: TGCAGTGCTAGAGGTTCAGTAACACTCTACAATGAGCAGTTCTTC. It specifies CSARGSVTLYNEQFF.

This chain joins TRBV12-3 or TRBV12-4 and TRBJ2-1; D unresolved. CDR3 size: 14 residues. V lost 4 bases and J 7 bases, leaving 14 bases between the germline ends. The CDR3 DNA follows: TGTGCCAGCAGTTCCCCGAGATGGGATAATGAGCAGTTCTTC. Encoded protein: CASSSPRWDNEQFF.

This clonotype was seen a handful of times. V usage is TRBV27 and J usage is TRBJ1-5; D is perhaps TRBD1 (6 bases). The CDR3 sequence is 15 residues long. With 0 bases removed from V and 6 bases from J, the gap between germline ends came to 12 bases. Germline V CDR1 and CDR2: MNHEY, SMNVEV (reference sequence). The CDR3 region is CASSLSTGPSQPQHF. DNA of the CDR3: TGTGCCAGCAGTTTATCAACAGGGCCCAGTCAGCCCCAGCATTTT.

The chain couples TRBV2 to TRBJ1-5, with unresolved D. This CDR3 has 15 amino acids. The germline V gene has CDR1 SNHLY and CDR2 FYNNEI. The V gene lost 3 bases and the J gene lost 0 bases, with 9 bases spanning the gap. The CDR3 sequence: CASSDSGTSNQPQHF. In nucleotides, the CDR3 is TGTGCCAGCAGTGACTCGGGCACTAGCAATCAGCCCCAGCATTTT.

V is TRBV15 and J is TRBJ2-4; 14 positions match TRBD2. The CDR3 totals 15 residues. Per germline, CDR1 LNHNV and CDR2 YYDKDF (reference sequence). V lost 5 bases and J lost 8; bases outside the gene matches: 5. The CDR3 region has the DNA TGTGCCACCAGCCCTGGGACTAGCGGGAGCGACATTCAGTACTTC. Translating gives CATSPGTSGSDIQYF.

The chain joins TRBV12-3 or TRBV12-4 to TRBJ2-7, with 8 positions matching TRBD1. CDR3 size: 15 residues. Trimming took 1 base from V and 5 from J; bases not matched to a gene: 7. The CDR3 protein is CASSLGRDRRNEQYF. The CDR3, as DNA: TGTGCCAGCAGTTTAGGGCGGGACAGGAGAAACGAGCAGTACTTC.

This clonotype was counted only a few times. The gene calls are TRBV4-2 and TRBJ2-5; the D is unclear. The CDR3 contains 14 residues. V lost 8 bases and J lost 2, with 15 bases in between. The germline CDR1 and CDR2 sequences are LGHNA and YNFKEQ. For the CDR3, the DNA is TGTGCCAGCGCTATTTCCATGGCACAAGAGACCCAGTACTTC. Its translation is CASAISMAQETQYF.

The rearrangement joins TRBV7-2 to TRBJ2-5; no clear D gene. Between the trimmed V and J ends, which lost 4 bases and 8 bases, there was a span of 11 bases. Germline assignment: CDR1 SGHTA and CDR2 FQGNSA. This CDR3 comprises 12 residues. This CDR3 is CASSSLPQTQYF. CDR3 DNA sequence: TGTGCCAGCAGCTCCCTTCCCCAAACCCAGTACTTC.

This chain links TRBV28 with TRBJ1-1; D is unresolved. The germline V gene encodes CDR1 MDHEN and CDR2 SYDVKM. The CDR3 consists of 13 residues. V was shortened by 4 bases and J by 3 bases, with 9 bases between the two germline ends. CDR3 in DNA: TGTGCCAGCAGTTCAGACACCTACACTGAAGCTTTCTTT. Translating gives CASSSDTYTEAFF.

This clonotype showed up many times. This chain links TRBV5-1 with TRBJ1-1, with 9 bases fitting TRBD1. The length of the CDR3 is 15 residues. Germline V CDR1 and CDR2: SGHRS, YFSETQ. Trimming removed 0 bases from V and 2 bases from J; junction bases left unmatched: 2. The CDR3 protein is CASSLVTGGNTEAFF. CDR3 nucleotide sequence: TGCGCCAGCAGCTTGGTGACAGGGGGAAACACTGAAGCTTTCTTT.

V usage is TRBV20-1 and J usage is TRBJ1-1, with D hard to call. The germline V gene has CDR1 DFQATT and CDR2 SNEGSKA (reference sequence). V was clipped by 6 bases and J by 3 bases, with 5 bases between them. There are 10 residues in the CDR3. CDR3 residues: CSAPDTEAFF. CDR3 coding DNA: TGCAGTGCCCCAGACACTGAAGCTTTCTTT.

This clonotype has a handful of counts. This chain joins TRBV10-3 and TRBJ2-3, with 9 bases matching TRBD2. Germline CDR1 reads ENHRY; CDR2 reads SYGVKD. The CDR3 has 16 amino acids. The V and J ends lost 3 bases and 2 bases, in that order; junction bases with no gene match: 6. As DNA, the CDR3 is TGTGCCATCAGTGATTTGCGGGGGGGGCCCACAGATACGCAGTATTTT. Protein sequence: CAISDLRGGPTDTQYF.

This clonotype has only a few counts. The rearrangement links TRBV10-2 to TRBJ2-7; 7 nucleotides match TRBD2. V gave up 3 bases and J gave up 2 bases; unmatched junction bases: 7. Germline-derived CDR1 and CDR2 are WSHSY and SAAADI. This CDR3 spans 15 amino acids. The CDR3 coding sequence is TGCGCCAGCAGTGATAGACTAGCAAAGCCCTACGAGCAGTACGTC. This translates into CASSDRLAKPYEQYV.

The chain employs TRBV4-3 and TRBJ2-3; 7 bases match TRBD1. The germline CDR1 and CDR2 sequences are LGHNA and YSLEER. After removal of 1 base from V and 3 bases from J, the junction contained 13 bases not matched to a gene. This CDR3 is built from 18 residues. As DNA, the CDR3 is TGCGCCAGCAGCCAAGCGCTGGAGGCGACAGGGAGAACAGATACGCAGTATTTT. It translates to CASSQALEATGRTDTQYF.

This chain joins TRBV7-2 and TRBJ2-7; TRBD2 might be the D (5 bases). The CDR3 is 13 residues long. Germline V gives CDR1 SGHTA, CDR2 FQGNSA. V gave up 2 bases and J gave up 7 bases, with 12 bases separating them. CDR3 protein: CASSLIVEGEQYV. For the CDR3, the DNA is TGTGCCAGCAGCTTAATCGTCGAGGGAGAGCAGTACGTC.

The gene calls are TRBV7-8 and TRBJ2-7; 7 nucleotides align to TRBD1. The CDR3 length is 13 residues. The germline CDR1 and CDR2 sequences are SGHVS and FQNEAQ. The trim removed 3 bases at V and 3 bases at J, leaving 2 bases unmatched. The CDR3: CASSFDRVYEQYF. DNA for the CDR3: TGTGCCAGCAGCTTCGACAGGGTCTACGAGCAGTACTTC.

This clonotype was observed a handful of times. This chain connects TRBV28 to TRBJ2-2; 14 bases fit TRBD2. Germline assignment: CDR1 MDHEN and CDR2 SYDVKM. J gave up 3 bases and V 5 bases, and 5 bases lay outside the gene matches. The CDR3 totals 17 residues. CDR3 protein: CASSPTSGRADTGELFF. The CDR3 DNA follows: TGTGCCAGCAGTCCGACTAGCGGGAGGGCCGACACCGGGGAGCTGTTTTTT.

The chain joins TRBV6-1 to TRBJ1-4; D uncertain. The V and J ends lost 4 bases and 8 bases respectively, with 11 bases between them. CDR1 and CDR2 (germline): MNHNS, SASEGT. The CDR3 is 13 residues long. DNA for the CDR3: TGTGCCAGCAGTGGGGAAGTTACGGAAAAACTGTTTTTT. Encoded protein: CASSGEVTEKLFF.

There are a few counts of this clonotype. J is TRBJ1-4 and V is TRBV24-1; TRBD1 matches at 8 bases. Trimming took 4 bases from V and 11 from J; bases not matched to a gene: 8. This CDR3 is 14 amino acids long. The germline CDR1 and CDR2 sequences are KGHDR and SFDVKD. The CDR3 region has the DNA TGTGCCACCAGTGACGGCGGGACAGGCCACAAACTGTTTTTT. Protein: CATSDGGTGHKLFF.